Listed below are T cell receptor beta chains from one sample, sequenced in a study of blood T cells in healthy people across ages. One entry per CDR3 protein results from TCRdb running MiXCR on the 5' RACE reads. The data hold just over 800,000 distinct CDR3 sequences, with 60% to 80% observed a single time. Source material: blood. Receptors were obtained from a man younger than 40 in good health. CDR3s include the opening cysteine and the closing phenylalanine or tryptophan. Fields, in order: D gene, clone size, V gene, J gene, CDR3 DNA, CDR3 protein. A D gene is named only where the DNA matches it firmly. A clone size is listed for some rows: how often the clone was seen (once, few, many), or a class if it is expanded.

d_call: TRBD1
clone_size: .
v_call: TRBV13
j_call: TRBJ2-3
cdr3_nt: TGTGCCAGCAGCTCACCGGGACAGGGTGTAAATACGCAGTATTTT
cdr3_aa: CASSSPGQGVNTQYF

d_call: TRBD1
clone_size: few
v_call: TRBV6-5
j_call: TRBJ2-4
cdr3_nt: TGTGCCAGCAGTTACAACCCAGGGACAGGGGGTCTAGCCAAAAACATTCAGTACTTC
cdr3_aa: CASSYNPGTGGLAKNIQYF

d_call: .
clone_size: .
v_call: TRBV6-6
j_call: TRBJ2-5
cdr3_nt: TGTGCCAGCAGATACAGGGAAGGGAGATATTGGACCCAGTACTTC
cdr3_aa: CASRYREGRYWTQYF

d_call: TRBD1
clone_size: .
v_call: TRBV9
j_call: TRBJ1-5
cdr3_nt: TGTGCCAGCAGCGGACAGGGGGCGCCGGGTCAGCCCCAGCATTTT
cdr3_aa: CASSGQGAPGQPQHF

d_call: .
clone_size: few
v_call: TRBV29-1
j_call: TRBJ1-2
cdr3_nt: TGCAGCGTTGTAGGGGGTGAGAACTATGGCTACACCTTC
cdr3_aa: CSVVGGENYGYTF

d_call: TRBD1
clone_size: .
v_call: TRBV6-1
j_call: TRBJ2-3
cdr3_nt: TGTGCCAGCAGTCGCTTCGGGACAGGACTTTTAGGCTCAGATACGCAGTATTTT
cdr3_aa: CASSRFGTGLLGSDTQYF

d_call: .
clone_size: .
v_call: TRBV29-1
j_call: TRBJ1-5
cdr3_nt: TGCAGCGTTGGGACAGATAGCAATCAGCCCCAGCATTTT
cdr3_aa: CSVGTDSNQPQHF

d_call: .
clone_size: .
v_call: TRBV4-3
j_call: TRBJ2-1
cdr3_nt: TGCGCCAGCAGCCAAGATGGGTTAGAATACAATGAGCAGTTCTTC
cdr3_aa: CASSQDGLEYNEQFF

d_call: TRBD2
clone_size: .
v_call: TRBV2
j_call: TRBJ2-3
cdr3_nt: TGTGCCAGCAGGATGGGAGGGAGCACAGATACGCAGTATTTT
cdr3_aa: CASRMGGSTDTQYF

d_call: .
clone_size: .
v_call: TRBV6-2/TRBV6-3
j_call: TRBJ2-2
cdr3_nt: TGTGCCAGCAGTCCCCCCAGCTCAACCGGGGAGCTGTTTTTT
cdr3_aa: CASSPPSSTGELFF

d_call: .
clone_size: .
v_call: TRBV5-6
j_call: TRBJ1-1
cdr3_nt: TGTGCCAGCAGAAATCCCGGGAAGAACACTGAAGCTTTCTTT
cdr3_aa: CASRNPGKNTEAFF

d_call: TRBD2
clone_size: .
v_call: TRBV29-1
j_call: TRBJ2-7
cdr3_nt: TGCAGCGCCTTAGCGGGGGCCTCCTACAATGAGCAGTACTTC
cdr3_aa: CSALAGASYNEQYF

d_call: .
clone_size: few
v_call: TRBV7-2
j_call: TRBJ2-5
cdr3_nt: TGTGCCAGCAGCGTGGCCGGGACAATTCAAGAGACCCAGTACTTC
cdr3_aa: CASSVAGTIQETQYF

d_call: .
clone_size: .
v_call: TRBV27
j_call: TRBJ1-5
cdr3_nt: TGTGCCAGCAGTGCCCAGGGGAAACATCAGCCCCAGCATTTT
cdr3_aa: CASSAQGKHQPQHF

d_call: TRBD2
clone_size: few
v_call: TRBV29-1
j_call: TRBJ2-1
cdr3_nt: TGCAGCGTTGCCCCCCGGGGGACTAGCGGGGGCCTACGAACAAATGAGCAGTTCTTC
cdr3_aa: CSVAPRGTSGGLRTNEQFF

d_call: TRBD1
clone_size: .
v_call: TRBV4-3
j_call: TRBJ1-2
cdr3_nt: TGCGCCAGCAGCCAAGCGGATGGACAGGATTATGGCTACACCTTC
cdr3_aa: CASSQADGQDYGYTF

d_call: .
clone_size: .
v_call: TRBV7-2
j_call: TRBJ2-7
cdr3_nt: TGTGCCAGCAGCTTAGTGAACGGGGGCCAGTTCTACGAGCAGTACTTC
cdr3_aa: CASSLVNGGQFYEQYF

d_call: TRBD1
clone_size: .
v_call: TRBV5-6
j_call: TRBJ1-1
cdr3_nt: TGTGCCAGCAGCTTGGTGACAGGGTCTTGGGTCGTTGAAGCTTTCTTT
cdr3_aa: CASSLVTGSWVVEAFF

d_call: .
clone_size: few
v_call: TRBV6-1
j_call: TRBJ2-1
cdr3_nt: TGTGCCAGCAGTGAAACTCCGGGGGGCCAGTACAATGAGCAGTTCTTC
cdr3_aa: CASSETPGGQYNEQFF

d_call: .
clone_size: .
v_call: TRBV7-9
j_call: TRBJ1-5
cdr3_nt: TGTGCCAGCAGCTTAGACCCCAGGGACGGACAGCCCCAGCATTTT
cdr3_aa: CASSLDPRDGQPQHF

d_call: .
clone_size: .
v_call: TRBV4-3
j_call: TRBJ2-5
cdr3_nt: TGCGCCAGCAGCCAACCAGGAGCTGAAGAGACCCAGTACTTC
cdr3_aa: CASSQPGAEETQYF

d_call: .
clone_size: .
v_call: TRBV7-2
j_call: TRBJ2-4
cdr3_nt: TGTGCCAGCAGCTCCGACATAAACAGAGGTATGAGGTACGGGCAGTACTTC
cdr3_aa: CASSSDINRGMRYGQYF

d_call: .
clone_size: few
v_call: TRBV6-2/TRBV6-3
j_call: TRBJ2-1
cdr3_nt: TGTGCCAGCAGTTACTTGAGATATGAGCAGTTCTTC
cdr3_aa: CASSYLRYEQFF

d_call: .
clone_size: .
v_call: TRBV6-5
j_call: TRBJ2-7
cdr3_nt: TGTGCCAGCAGAACCGGACTGGCCGGGGGAGAGCAGTACTTC
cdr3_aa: CASRTGLAGGEQYF

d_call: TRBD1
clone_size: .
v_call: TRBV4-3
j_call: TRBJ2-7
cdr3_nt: TGCGCCAGCAGCCAACTAGGACAGGGAATCTACGAGCAGTACTTC
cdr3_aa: CASSQLGQGIYEQYF

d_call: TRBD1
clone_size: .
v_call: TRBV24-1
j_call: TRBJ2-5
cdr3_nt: TGTGCCACCAGTGATTCGACAGGGGGAAAGCAAGAGACCCAGTACTTC
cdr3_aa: CATSDSTGGKQETQYF

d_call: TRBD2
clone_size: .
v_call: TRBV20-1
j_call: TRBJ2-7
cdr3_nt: TGCAGTGCTTGGAGGGGCCGGGAGGCGGACGAGCAGTACTTC
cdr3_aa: CSAWRGREADEQYF

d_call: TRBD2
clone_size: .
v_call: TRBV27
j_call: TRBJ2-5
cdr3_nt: TGTGCCAGCAGTTTACTAGCGGGGGGGCTGGAAGAGACCCAGTACTTC
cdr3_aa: CASSLLAGGLEETQYF

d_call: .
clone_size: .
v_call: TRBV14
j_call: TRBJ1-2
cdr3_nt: TGTGCCAGCAGCCCACGGACAGAGGGGCTTCACACCTTC
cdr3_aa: CASSPRTEGLHTF

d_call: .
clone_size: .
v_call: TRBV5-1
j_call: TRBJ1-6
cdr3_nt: TGCGCCAGCAGCTTGGATGAGGGACTGGGACATTCACCCCTCCACTTT
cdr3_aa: CASSLDEGLGHSPLHF

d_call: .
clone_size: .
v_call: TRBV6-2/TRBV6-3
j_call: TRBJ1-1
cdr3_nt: TGTGCCAGCGCCAGGGAGAACACTGAAGCTTTCTTT
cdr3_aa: CASARENTEAFF

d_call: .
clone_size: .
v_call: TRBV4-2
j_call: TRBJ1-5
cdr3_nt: TGTGCCAGCAGCCAAGAGGGGCGGAAAAATCAGCCCCAGCATTTT
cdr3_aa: CASSQEGRKNQPQHF

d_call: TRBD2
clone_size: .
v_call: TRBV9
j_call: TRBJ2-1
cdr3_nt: TGTGCCAGCAGCGGGGGACTAGCGGGGGACCGGCGATACAATGAGCAGTTCTTC
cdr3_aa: CASSGGLAGDRRYNEQFF

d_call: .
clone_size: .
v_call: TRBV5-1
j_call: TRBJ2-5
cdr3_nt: TGCGCCAGCAGCCCCCCTGGCCGCGCGGGGGAGACCCAGTACTTC
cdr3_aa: CASSPPGRAGETQYF

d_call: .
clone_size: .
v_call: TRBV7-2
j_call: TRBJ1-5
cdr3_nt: TGTGCCAGCAGCTTAGTAGGTCGCAGGGATAGCAATCAGCCCCAGCATTTT
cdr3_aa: CASSLVGRRDSNQPQHF

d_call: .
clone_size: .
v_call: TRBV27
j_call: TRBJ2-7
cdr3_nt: TGTGCCAGCAGCCACGGTGTGGGGGGCTACGAGCAGTACTTC
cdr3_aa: CASSHGVGGYEQYF

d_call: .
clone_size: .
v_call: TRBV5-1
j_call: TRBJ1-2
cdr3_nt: TGCGCCAGCAGCGGGGGGGGTCAGGGTCCTGGCTACACCTTC
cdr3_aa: CASSGGGQGPGYTF

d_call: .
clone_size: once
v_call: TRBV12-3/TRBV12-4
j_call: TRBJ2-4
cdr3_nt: TGTGCCAGCAGTCCTGGAGGGGGGCGTTCGAACATTCAGTACTTC
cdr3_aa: CASSPGGGRSNIQYF

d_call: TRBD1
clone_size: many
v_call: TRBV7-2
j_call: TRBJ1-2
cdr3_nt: TGTGCCAGCAGCTTACAGGGGGCTAGTTATGGCTACACCTTC
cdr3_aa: CASSLQGASYGYTF

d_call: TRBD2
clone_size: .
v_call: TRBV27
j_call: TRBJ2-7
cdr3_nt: TGTGCCAGCAGCCCCTACGAGCGGGGGTACGAGCAGTACTTC
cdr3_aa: CASSPYERGYEQYF